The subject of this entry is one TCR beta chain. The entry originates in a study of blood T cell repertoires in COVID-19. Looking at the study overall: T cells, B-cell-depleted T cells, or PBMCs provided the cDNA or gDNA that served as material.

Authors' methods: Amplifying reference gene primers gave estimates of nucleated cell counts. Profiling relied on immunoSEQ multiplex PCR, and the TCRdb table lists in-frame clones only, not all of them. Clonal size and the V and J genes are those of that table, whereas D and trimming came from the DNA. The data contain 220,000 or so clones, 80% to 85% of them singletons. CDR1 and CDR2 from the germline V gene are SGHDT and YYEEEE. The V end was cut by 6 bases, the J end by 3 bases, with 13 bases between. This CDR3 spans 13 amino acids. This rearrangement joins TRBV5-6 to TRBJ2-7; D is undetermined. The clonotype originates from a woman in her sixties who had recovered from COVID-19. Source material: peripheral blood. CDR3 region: CASTFTGNYEQYF. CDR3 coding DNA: TGTGCCAGCACCTTCACGGGTAACTACGAGCAGTACTTC.